These 5 T cell receptor beta chains were sequenced from one sample in a study of control samples from healthy donors and cancer patients. Assay: immunoSEQ multiplex PCR; the TCRdb copy retains only in-frame clones and omits some. The sample lists approximately 170,000 clones; approximately 90% were seen once. The sequenced material came from blood. The source of these receptors is a woman aged 25-40 years in good health.

The rearrangement uses TRBV9 and TRBJ2-7; D uncertain. CDR3 length: 14 residues. Germline assignment: CDR1 SGDLS and CDR2 YYNGEE. Between the trimmed V and J ends, which lost 4 bases and 0 bases, there was a span of 11 bases. CDR3 in DNA: TGTGCCAGCAGCCCCTCTGGAAACTCCTACGAGCAGTACTTC. It is translated as CASSPSGNSYEQYF.

The chain couples TRBV14 to TRBJ2-2, with D possibly matching TRBD1 (5 bases). V was cut by 1 base and J by 5 bases, with 8 bases left in between. The CDR3 totals 14 residues. CDR1 and CDR2 (germline): SGHDN, FVKESK. The CDR3 here is CASSQVQGTGELFF. For the CDR3, the DNA is TGTGCCAGCAGCCAAGTTCAGGGTACCGGGGAGCTGTTTTTT.

The V gene is TRBV5-1, the J gene TRBJ2-3; 7 positions agree with TRBD1. Germline trimming cut 4 bases from V and 1 base from J; bases unmatched to any gene: 6. Per germline, CDR1 SGHRS and CDR2 YFSETQ. The CDR3 covers 15 residues. CDR3 region: CASSPDRIGTDTQYF. CDR3 DNA: TGCGCCAGCAGCCCGGACAGGATCGGCACAGATACGCAGTATTTT.

J is TRBJ2-7 and V is TRBV7-9; no clear D gene. Germline values: CDR1 SEHNR, CDR2 FQNEAQ (reference sequence). The CDR3 spans 14 residues. Trimming left V 0 bases short and J 3 bases short, with 9 bases between. CDR3 protein: CASSLAAVSYEQYF. The CDR3 DNA follows: TGTGCCAGCAGCTTAGCGGCTGTGAGCTACGAGCAGTACTTC.

The rearrangement joins TRBV7-2 to TRBJ2-5; D remains ambiguous. This CDR3 region has 12 residues. CDR1 SGHTA and CDR2 FQGNSA come from the germline V gene. V lost 1 base and J 2 bases, leaving 2 bases between the germline ends. The CDR3 sequence is CASSLVQETQYF. The CDR3 coding sequence is TGTGCCAGCAGCTTAGTACAAGAGACCCAGTACTTC.